Below, 20 T cell receptor beta chains from the same sample are listed, as sequenced in a study of siplizumab effects on memory and regulatory T cells (dated by TCRdb to between 2018 and 2020). The library relied on the immunoSEQ multiplex PCR assay. The table was pulled from immuneACCESS by TCRdb, which kept in-frame rearrangements only. Such tables lose some clones; where checked, under half of the loss comes from unresolved V genes, and the rest has no known cause. This sample lists just over 60,000 clones; around 79% were detected once. Of the sample, roughly 0.4% falls within the top ten clones. Sample: memory CD4+ T cells sorted from blood. Read against the paper, the sample's cell subset or site label means: unstimulated CD4+ memory T cells. These receptors were collected from a human donor in good health.

CDR3 sequence (DNA): TGTGCCAGCACTCAAGCGGGGGGGCCGGGAGAGACCCAGTACTTC. This encodes CASTQAGGPGETQYF. The J gene is TRBJ2-5, the V gene TRBV9; 10 nucleotides match TRBD2. The germline V gene encodes CDR1 SGDLS and CDR2 YYNGEE. CDR3 size: 15 residues. The ends lost 6 bases at V and 4 bases at J; junction bases unmatched: 9.

This clone was seen a single time. The chain links TRBV18 to TRBJ1-1, with TRBD1 identical over 7 bases. The germline CDR1 and CDR2 sequences are KGHSH and LQKENI. J gave up 6 bases and V 2 bases, and 9 bases lay outside the gene matches. The CDR3 totals 15 residues. The CDR3 sequence is CASSPVRDRPAEAFF. The CDR3 nucleotides read TGTGCCAGCTCACCAGTCCGGGACAGACCAGCTGAAGCTTTCTTT.

The chain couples TRBV6-5 to TRBJ1-6, with D possibly being TRBD1 (5 bases). V gave up 7 bases and J gave up 7 bases, with 14 bases separating them. The CDR3 length is 14 residues. Germline V lookup: CDR1 MNHEY, CDR2 SVGAGI. The CDR3 DNA reads as TGTGCCAGCAACCTGGGGGGACCGAATTCACCCCTCCACTTT. Amino acid sequence: CASNLGGPNSPLHF.

V is TRBV9 and J is TRBJ1-6; D gene unclear. The V gene lost 0 bases and the J gene lost 7 bases, with 14 bases spanning the gap. The CDR3 consists of 16 residues. The germline V gene encodes CDR1 SGDLS and CDR2 YYNGEE. The CDR3 region is CASSVDVYSGNSPLHF. For the CDR3, the DNA is TGTGCCAGCAGCGTAGATGTGTATTCGGGGAATTCACCCCTCCACTTT.

The chain combines TRBV6-5 with TRBJ1-4; 10 positions match TRBD1. The germline V gene encodes CDR1 MNHEY and CDR2 SVGAGI. The CDR3 totals 14 residues. V lost 6 bases to trimming and J lost 10 bases; unmatched junction nucleotides: 8. CDR3 amino acids: CASRGTGDGGKLFF. In DNA form, the CDR3 reads TGTGCCAGCAGAGGGACAGGGGATGGGGGAAAACTGTTTTTT.

The V gene is TRBV13, the J gene TRBJ2-6, with 9 bases aligning to TRBD1. Trimming removed 5 bases from V and 4 bases from J; junction bases left unmatched: 9. Germline loops: CDR1 PRHDT, CDR2 FYEKMQ (reference sequence). The CDR3 contains 17 residues. CDR3 residues: CASSRGTGLLGANVLTF. DNA for the CDR3: TGTGCCAGCAGCCGGGGGACAGGGTTACTCGGGGCCAACGTCCTGACTTTC.

This clone has just one count. The chain has TRBV6-4 and TRBJ2-1; the match to TRBD2 covers 12 bases. Losses at the gene ends were 3 bases for V and 8 bases for J; bases not matched to a gene: 5. The CDR3 contains 15 residues. The germline V gene has CDR1 MRHNA and CDR2 SNTAGT. The CDR3 region is CASSEGLAGPDEQFF. Here the CDR3 DNA reads TGTGCCAGCAGTGAAGGACTAGCGGGGCCTGATGAGCAGTTCTTC.

Written as DNA, the CDR3 is TGCGCCAGCAGCTTGGGGACAGCAAATCAGCCCCAGCATTTT. Its translation is CASSLGTANQPQHF. The chain links TRBV5-1 to TRBJ1-5; D might be TRBD1 (6 bases). Germline V gene sequence: CDR1 SGHRS, CDR2 YFSETQ. Between the trimmed V and J ends, which lost 0 bases and 4 bases, there was a span of 8 bases. The length of the CDR3 is 14 residues.

The chain recombines TRBV28 with TRBJ1-4; a weak D match, TRBD1 (5 bases). In germline, CDR1 is MDHEN, CDR2 SYDVKM. The CDR3 extends over 15 amino acids. Trimming removed 3 bases at V and 3 bases at J, with 11 bases between. The DNA of the CDR3 is TGTGCCAGCAGTTTTTTAGACAGCTCTAATGAAAAACTGTTTTTT. It translates to CASSFLDSSNEKLFF.

The chain has TRBV9 and TRBJ1-1; D possibly corresponds to TRBD1 (6 bases). Germline V CDR1 and CDR2: SGDLS, YYNGEE. V lost 4 bases, J lost 1 base, and 14 bases lay in between. CDR3 length: 15 residues. CDR3 sequence: CASSPGGFGNTEAFF. The DNA of the CDR3 is TGTGCCAGCAGCCCGGGGGGCTTTGGGAACACTGAAGCTTTCTTT.

The chain combines TRBV10-3 with TRBJ2-2; 7 bases agree with TRBD2. Trimming at V came to 11 bases and at J to 5 bases, leaving 11 bases not matched to a gene. Germline V CDR1 and CDR2: ENHRY, SYGVKD. This CDR3 has 14 amino acids. CDR3 loop: CASRVGRETGELFF. As DNA, the CDR3 is TGTGCCTCGCGCGTGGGGCGGGAGACCGGGGAGCTGTTTTTT.

A single count supports this clone. The J gene is TRBJ2-3, the V gene TRBV5-4; unclear D gene. This CDR3 is built from 14 residues. The germline gives CDR1 SGHNT, CDR2 YYREEE (reference sequence). V gave up 2 bases and J gave up 5 bases, with 12 bases separating them. The CDR3 DNA reads as TGTGCCAGCAGCTTCGGGCTAGATGTAGATACGCAGTATTTT. This gives the protein CASSFGLDVDTQYF.

The rearrangement joins TRBV5-5 to TRBJ2-1; D is ambiguous. The V end lost 7 bases, the J end lost 7 bases, and 18 bases lay between the germline ends. This CDR3 contains 14 residues. Per the germline V gene, CDR1 is SGHKS and CDR2 is YYEKEE (reference sequence). The CDR3, as DNA: TGTGCCAGCGGGATAATAGCCCAAGCAAATGAGCAGTTCTTC. This gives the protein CASGIIAQANEQFF. Based on the CDR3 plus reference TRBV5-5 and TRBJ2-1, the full variable domain is DAGVTQSPTHLIKTRGQQVTLRCSPISGHKSVSWYQQVLGQGPQFIFQYYEKEERGRGNFPDRFSARQFPNYSSELNVNALLLGDSALYLCASGIIAQANEQFFGPGTRLTVL.

About this clone itself: The sample contains more than one DNA sequence encoding this CDR3. The V and J genes are TRBV5-1 and TRBJ2-2; D not resolved. CDR1 and CDR2 from the germline V gene are SGHRS and YFSETQ. Trimming removed 3 bases from V and 0 bases from J, with 3 bases in between. This CDR3 has 13 residues. The CDR3 protein is CASSSANTGELFF. The CDR3 nucleotides read TGCGCCAGCAGCTCAGCGAACACCGGGGAGCTGTTTTTT.

The CDR3 reads CSVAGSSNQPQHF. CDR3 DNA sequence: TGCAGCGTTGCAGGGTCAAGCAATCAGCCCCAGCATTTT. The rearrangement links TRBV29-1 to TRBJ1-5; a possible D gene is TRBD1 (5 bases). The CDR3 sequence is 13 residues long. V gave up 4 bases and J gave up 1 base, with 8 bases separating them. Germline loops: CDR1 SQVTM, CDR2 ANQGSEA.

The rearrangement links TRBV7-3 to TRBJ2-3; the D is unclear. Per germline, CDR1 SGHTA and CDR2 FQGTGA. The CDR3 extends over 15 amino acids. V lost 5 bases and J lost 2, with 14 bases in between. The DNA of the CDR3 is TGTGCCAGCAGCAAACAAGGGATAAACACAGATACGCAGTATTTT. Translating it yields CASSKQGINTDTQYF. Looking up the rest from reference TRBV7-3 and TRBJ2-3 gives the full variable domain: GAGVSQTPSNKVTEKGKYVELRCDPISGHTALYWYRQSLGQGPEFLIYFQGTGAADDSGLPNDRFFAVRPEGSVSTLKIQRTERGDSAVYLCASSKQGINTDTQYFGPGTRLTVL.

The chain uses TRBV28 and TRBJ1-5, with a possible D match to TRBD1 (5 bases). The CDR3 contains 12 residues. Germline values: CDR1 MDHEN, CDR2 SYDVKM. V was cut by 6 bases and J by 6 bases, with 9 bases left in between. Here the CDR3 DNA reads TGTGCCAGCAGCCCGGGGCTTCAGCCCCAGCATTTT. Amino acid sequence: CASSPGLQPQHF.

V and J are TRBV20-1 and TRBJ2-5; D remains ambiguous. Per germline, CDR1 DFQATT and CDR2 SNEGSKA (reference sequence). This CDR3 region has 10 residues. Trimming removed 6 bases from V and 5 bases from J, with 7 bases in between. CDR3 amino acids: CSAVGETQYF. As DNA, the CDR3 is TGCAGTGCCGTTGGCGAGACCCAGTACTTC.

On this clone: No conserved phenylalanine or tryptophan ends this CDR3, so it is likely a read error. The chain joins TRBV27 to TRBJ1-2; D might be TRBD1 (6 bases). In germline, CDR1 is MNHEY, CDR2 SMNVEV (reference sequence). V was cut by 6 bases and J by 4 bases, with 18 bases left in between. This CDR3 is 15 amino acids long. CDR3 nucleotide sequence: TGTGCCAGCAGGGGAGGGACCAGGGGCTTCTATGGCTACACCCTC. This gives the protein CASRGGTRGFYGYTL.

This clone was seen once. This sample includes further DNA sequences coding for the same CDR3. The rearrangement uses TRBV15 and TRBJ2-7; no clear D. This CDR3 contains 15 residues. V was clipped by 0 bases and J by 4 bases, with 13 bases between them. The germline CDR1 and CDR2 sequences are LNHNV and YYDKDF (reference sequence). The DNA for the CDR3 is TGTGCCACCAGCAGAGATAAGGGTTCCTTTTACGAGCAGTACTTC. Its protein is CATSRDKGSFYEQYF.